This TCR beta chain was sequenced in a study of T cells in Graves' hyperthyroidism and ophthalmopathy. V was pared by 3 bases and J by 1 base, with 9 bases between. CDR1 GTSNPN and CDR2 SVGIG come from the germline V gene (reference sequence). The CDR3 covers 13 residues. Amplified TCR beta CDR3 regions derived from RNA transcripts. Using the HTBI primer set, a first-round RT-PCR was run on the TCR CDR3. In TCRdb, the multiplex PCR reads were re-called with MiXCR into one record per CDR3 protein. This table has 450,000 to 650,000 distinct CDR3 sequences, 17% appearing once. This clonotype has at least ten counts. Uncontrolled infection, other autoimmune disease, pregnancy or lactation disqualified patients from enrolment.

The sample consisted of blood. The genes are TRBV30 and TRBJ1-1, with D maybe TRBD1 (5 bases). The TCR was taken from a woman under 30 with Graves' ophthalmopathy. CDR3 sequence (DNA): TGTGCCTGGAGATCAGGGAGGAACACTGAAGCTTTCTTT. Its protein product is CAWRSGRNTEAFF.